The 9 T cell receptor beta chains given below trace back to one sample, sequenced in a study of graft-versus-host responses after intestinal transplantation (dated by TCRdb to the early 2020s). The sample's time point label is to be understood as: cells obtained before transplantation from donor or recipient. These receptors are not linked to any known antigen. Libraries were built with the immunoSEQ multiplex PCR assay. In TCRdb, the immuneACCESS table is reduced to in-frame sequences with V and J assigned. These tables do not hold every clone; where another copy was compared, an unresolved V gene accounts for under half, and the others remain unexplained. For this sample there are roughly 120,000 clones; roughly nine tenths appear just once. Clones ranked in the top ten supply roughly 0.24% of the sample. Sequenced here: unstimulated CD4+ T cells sorted from spleen or lymph node cells, sampled before transplant. The receptors stem from a human donor who was the organ donor for an intestinal transplant.

The chain recombines TRBV6-1 with TRBJ2-5, with 8 bases that match TRBD1. Germline CDR1 and CDR2: MNHNS and SASEGT. V lost 11 bases and J lost 5; bases outside the gene matches: 7. This CDR3 spans 12 amino acids. The CDR3 bases are TGTGCCGCAGGGGGCGCTTGGGAGACCCAGTACTTC. It yields the protein CAAGGAWETQYF.

In nucleotides, the CDR3 is TGCGCCAGCAGTCAATCGGGGGACAGGGAGGTTCCTGGCTACACCTTC. The encoded protein is CASSQSGDREVPGYTF. The chain combines TRBV23-1 with TRBJ1-2; 9 positions agree with TRBD1. TRBV23-1 is identified as an open reading frame with a role that is uncertain. This CDR3 comprises 16 residues. The ends lost 0 bases at V and 7 bases at J; junction bases unmatched: 9.

The CDR3 DNA reads as TGTGCCACCAGCAGAGATCCGGGGGGGCAAGAGACCCAGTACTTC. The encoded protein is CATSRDPGGQETQYF. The chain employs TRBV15 and TRBJ2-5, with 8 bases that match TRBD2. Germline-derived CDR1 and CDR2 are LNHNV and YYDKDF (reference sequence). The CDR3 is 15 amino acids. J was trimmed by 2 bases and V by 0 bases; bases with no gene match: 2.

CDR3 in DNA: TGTGCCAGCAGCCCCTCGGCAGCGCCTAACTATGGCTACACCTTC. Its protein product is CASSPSAAPNYGYTF. V and J are TRBV9 and TRBJ1-2, with D unclear. This CDR3 spans 15 amino acids. Germline lookup yields CDR1 SGDLS and CDR2 YYNGEE. V was clipped by 4 bases and J by 0 bases, with 13 bases between them.

The sample holds a few counts of this clone. The V and J genes are TRBV7-9 and TRBJ2-1; 11 bases match TRBD1. After removal of 5 bases from V and 8 bases from J, the junction contained 5 bases not matched to a gene. The CDR3 loop spans 14 amino acids. Germline CDR1 SEHNR, CDR2 FQNEAQ (reference sequence). The CDR3 sequence: CASSGGQGADEQFF. In nucleotides, the CDR3 is TGTGCCAGCAGCGGCGGACAGGGGGCTGATGAGCAGTTCTTC.

The chain links TRBV27 to TRBJ1-2; weak D call: TRBD1 (5 bases). Germline CDR1 reads MNHEY; CDR2 reads SMNVEV (reference sequence). V dropped 4 bases and J dropped 4 bases, with 10 bases sitting between them. The CDR3 contains 13 residues. This chain's CDR3 is CASSSGTFYGYTF. Here the CDR3 DNA reads TGTGCCAGCAGTTCCGGGACCTTCTATGGCTACACCTTC.

The CDR3 bases are TGTGCCAGTAGTTCACTAGCGGGAGCCTACGAGCAGTACTTC. Translated, it gives CASSSLAGAYEQYF. The V and J genes are TRBV19 and TRBJ2-7; 11 bases agree with TRBD2. Germline lookup yields CDR1 LNHDA and CDR2 SQIVND (reference sequence). The V and J ends lost 5 bases and 2 bases, in that order; junction bases with no gene match: 2. This CDR3 region has 14 residues. Drawing the rest from reference TRBV19 and TRBJ2-7, the complete variable domain is DGGITQSPKYLFRKEGQNVTLSCEQNLNHDAMYWYRQDPGQGLRLIYYSQIVNDFQKGDIAEGYSVSREKKESFPLTVTSAQKNPTAFYLCASSSLAGAYEQYFGPGTRLTVT.

This clone was detected once. The genes are TRBV18 and TRBJ2-5; 15 nucleotides align to TRBD2. Near its end, the DNA agrees better with TRBJ2-7, so the J call may be wrong. The CDR3 has 15 residues. Germline V CDR1 and CDR2: KGHSH, LQKENI. The CDR3 loop reads CASSPPGLAGGEQYF. In nucleotides, the CDR3 is TGTGCCAGCTCACCACCGGGACTAGCGGGAGGCGAGCAGTACTTC.

The chain employs TRBV19 and TRBJ1-2; 9 bases are a match to TRBD1. Unmatched junction bases numbered 3, after V lost 4 bases and J lost 3 bases. CDR3 size: 14 residues. Germline CDR1 and CDR2: LNHDA and SQIVND (reference sequence). Here the CDR3 reads CASSTQGADYGYTF. DNA of the CDR3: TGTGCCAGTAGTACACAGGGGGCGGACTATGGCTACACCTTC.